A single sample gave rise to the 24 T cell receptor beta chains below, sequenced in a study of T-cell reconstitution after alpha-beta-depleted transplantation in children. Preparation of the TCRbeta library used unique molecular identifiers. TCRdb reprocessed the PCR reads with MiXCR, giving one entry per CDR3 protein. Of about 350,000 distinct CDR3 sequences listed, around 15% are singletons. The sequenced sample was PBMCs, mostly from graft donor cells, obtained 360 days after TCRalphabeta/CD19-depleted stem cell transplant. The receptors were gathered from a male patient aged 2-10 years who had a stem cell transplant for acute lymphoblastic leukemia, so the T cells may come from the graft donor.

The chain recombines TRBV6-2 or TRBV6-3 with TRBJ2-3, with TRBD1 identical over 8 bases. Germline CDR1 reads MNHEY; CDR2 reads SVGEGT. CDR3 length: 16 residues. Trimming took 5 bases from V and 4 from J; bases not matched to a gene: 11. As DNA, the CDR3 is TGTGCCAGCAGTCTCCTGGACAGGGAGTCCTCAGATACGCAGTATTTT. Amino acids: CASSLLDRESSDTQYF.

This clonotype was seen a handful of times. V gene TRBV10-3 combines with J gene TRBJ2-1, with 14 nucleotides matching TRBD2. Germline CDR1 is ENHRY and CDR2 is SYGVKD. V dropped 9 bases and J dropped 8; count of bases not matched to a gene: 6. The CDR3 sequence is 14 residues long. CDR3 residues: CAIGTSGRYDEQFF. In nucleotides, the CDR3 is TGTGCCATTGGGACTAGCGGGAGATACGATGAGCAGTTCTTC.

The chain couples TRBV4-1 to TRBJ2-5, with D perhaps TRBD1 (5 bases). Trimming pared 1 base from V and 2 bases from J, leaving 14 bases between. This CDR3 contains 16 residues. Germline V gene data show CDR1 as MGHRA and CDR2 as YSYEKL. CDR3 in amino acids: CASSQGGSGIQETQYF. The CDR3 DNA reads TGCGCCAGCAGCCAAGGAGGTTCAGGGATACAAGAGACCCAGTACTTC.

V is TRBV7-2 and J is TRBJ2-7; D tentatively reads TRBD1 or TRBD2 (5 bases each). V lost 6 bases and J lost 3, with 18 bases in between. Germline lookup yields CDR1 SGHTA and CDR2 FQGNSA. CDR3 size: 15 residues. CDR3 residues: CASSTPGRRIYEQYF. CDR3 nucleotide sequence: TGTGCCAGCAGTACCCCGGGACGGCGCATCTACGAGCAGTACTTC. Supplemented by reference TRBV7-2 and TRBJ2-7, the full variable domain reads GAGVSQSPSNKVTEKGKDVELRCDPISGHTALYWYRQSLGQGLEFLIYFQGNSAPDKSGLPSDRFSAERTGGSVSTLTIQRTQQEDSAVYLCASSTPGRRIYEQYFGPGTRLTVT.

The chain employs TRBV19 and TRBJ1-2; 12 nucleotides line up with TRBD1. Losses at the gene ends were 11 bases for V and 5 bases for J; bases not matched to a gene: 9. The CDR3 has 14 residues. Germline V lookup: CDR1 LNHDA, CDR2 SQIVND (reference sequence). In DNA, the CDR3 is TGTGCCGCTTGGGACAGGGGGCGCGGGTATGGCTACACCTTC. Translating gives CAAWDRGRGYGYTF.

In this sample, this clonotype turned up a few times. The V call is TRBV12-3 or TRBV12-4, the J call TRBJ2-4, with 7 positions matching TRBD1. This CDR3 is 14 amino acids long. V lost 6 bases to trimming and J lost 5 bases; unmatched junction nucleotides: 7. The CDR3 here is CASSRQGSQNIQYF. CDR3 sequence (DNA): TGTGCCAGCAGCCGACAGGGTTCCCAAAACATTCAGTACTTC.

The CDR3, as DNA: TGTGCCAGCAGCTTAGCTGCAGGGTCTGGGGCCAACGTCCTGACTTTC. This codes for CASSLAAGSGANVLTF. The V gene is TRBV7-2, the J gene TRBJ2-6; D is possibly TRBD1 (5 bases). Germline-derived CDR1 and CDR2 are SGHTA and FQGNSA. The V end lost 0 bases, the J end lost 1 base, and 7 bases lay between the germline ends. This CDR3 has 16 amino acids.

This clonotype was found a few times. The chain links TRBV6-2 or TRBV6-3 to TRBJ1-4, with D possibly being TRBD1 (5 bases). The CDR3 consists of 15 residues. Trimming shortened V by 2 bases and J by 4 bases, and 11 bases separated the two germline ends. Germline V gene sequence: CDR1 MNHEY, CDR2 SVGEGT. This CDR3 is CASSYRTRINEKLFF. The CDR3 DNA reads as TGTGCCAGCAGTTACCGGACACGGATTAATGAAAAACTGTTTTTT.

This clonotype was counted many times. J is TRBJ1-1 and V is TRBV12-3 or TRBV12-4; D call uncertain. The CDR3 is 14 residues long. The V end lost 3 bases, the J end lost 0 bases, and 8 bases lay between the germline ends. The CDR3 here is CASSLVGMNTEAFF. DNA of the CDR3: TGTGCCAGCAGTTTGGTGGGGATGAACACTGAAGCTTTCTTT.

This clonotype has just a few counts. This chain uses TRBV29-1 with TRBJ2-1, with 7 bases that match TRBD2. Germline CDR1 SQVTM, CDR2 ANQGSEA. V gave up 7 bases and J gave up 3 bases; unmatched junction bases: 9. This CDR3 is 14 amino acids long. CDR3 in DNA: TGCAGCGCTCCTGGCTGGGGGGGCTACAATGAGCAGTTCTTC. Its translation: CSAPGWGGYNEQFF.

This clonotype was seen at least ten times. CDR3 nucleotides: TGTGCCATCAGGGGGACTAGCGGGAGATCGGACGAGCAGTACTTC. Its translation: CAIRGTSGRSDEQYF. This chain uses TRBV10-3 with TRBJ2-7, with 14 positions matching TRBD2. The CDR3 extends over 15 amino acids. Trimming removed 6 bases from V and 5 bases from J; junction bases left unmatched: 6. Per germline, CDR1 ENHRY and CDR2 SYGVKD.

The rearrangement joins TRBV6-5 to TRBJ2-4; possibly TRBD2 for D (6 bases). Germline assignment: CDR1 MNHEY and CDR2 SVGAGI. V lost 0 bases to trimming and J lost 6 bases, with 21 bases between them. The CDR3 totals 18 residues. CDR3 sequence (DNA): TGTGCCAGCAGTTACTCCCAACCCCGGGGGTTTAGCGGAAACATTCAGTACTTC. Protein sequence: CASSYSQPRGFSGNIQYF.

This clonotype has at least ten counts. The V call is TRBV12-3 or TRBV12-4, the J call TRBJ2-3; D uncertain. The CDR3 is made up of 13 amino acids. The germline V and J ends were trimmed by 3 bases and 6 bases, with 10 bases remaining between them. This CDR3 reads CASSFLYPDTQYF. The CDR3 region has the DNA TGTGCCAGCAGTTTTTTGTACCCTGATACGCAGTATTTT.

The chain has TRBV4-1 and TRBJ2-7, with 9 bases aligning to TRBD1. The CDR3 has 18 residues. Germline CDR1 MGHRA, CDR2 YSYEKL. The J segment lost 1 base and the V segment lost 2 bases, leaving 12 bases of the junction unmatched. CDR3 sequence (DNA): TGCGCCAGCAGCCAAATACTTAACCGGGACAGGGAATCCTACGAGCAGTACTTC. It specifies CASSQILNRDRESYEQYF.

In this sample, this clonotype turned up many times. The chain employs TRBV7-9 and TRBJ2-3; TRBD1 agrees at 8 bases. V lost 5 bases, J lost 0 bases, and 10 bases stayed unmatched. The germline CDR1 and CDR2 sequences are SEHNR and FQNEAQ (reference sequence). The CDR3 runs to 17 residues. CDR3 nucleotide sequence: TGTGCCAGCAGCCGCTTGGCAGGGGGCGCGAGCACAGATACGCAGTATTTT. It specifies CASSRLAGGASTDTQYF.

The chain has TRBV5-6 and TRBJ2-3; D is undetermined. This CDR3 region has 13 residues. Trimming removed 4 bases from V and 7 bases from J, with 13 bases in between. The V gene's germline CDR1 is SGHDT and CDR2 YYEEEE. CDR3 sequence reads: CASSGVQPNTQYF. The CDR3 nucleotides are TGTGCCAGCAGCGGCGTTCAGCCCAATACGCAGTATTTT.

The rearrangement uses TRBV9 and TRBJ1-1; D uncertain. The germline V and J ends were trimmed by 4 bases and 1 base, with 8 bases remaining between them. The CDR3 runs 13 residues. The germline CDR1 and CDR2 sequences are SGDLS and YYNGEE. CDR3 in DNA: TGTGCCAGCAGCCCTCGGGGGAACACTGAAGCTTTCTTT. Its translation: CASSPRGNTEAFF.

This clonotype appeared many times. The chain employs TRBV25-1 and TRBJ2-3; 11 bases align to TRBD2. The trim removed 1 base at V and 3 bases at J, leaving 3 bases unmatched. The germline gives CDR1 MGHDK, CDR2 SYGVNS. CDR3 length: 16 amino acids. CDR3 loop: CASSEWVAGGTDTQYF. The CDR3 coding sequence is TGTGCCAGCAGTGAATGGGTAGCGGGAGGGACAGATACGCAGTATTTT.

In this sample, this clonotype turned up many times. The chain uses TRBV28 and TRBJ2-6; D uncertain. The length of the CDR3 is 15 residues. Germline V gene lookup returns CDR1 MDHEN and CDR2 SYDVKM. The V gene lost 6 bases and the J gene lost 0 bases, with 9 bases spanning the gap. CDR3 sequence: CASSSGSSGANVLTF. The CDR3, as DNA: TGTGCCAGCAGCTCTGGCTCCTCTGGGGCCAACGTCCTGACTTTC.

The CDR3, as DNA: TGTGCCAGCAGTCGCAAGCCAGGGACGAACACTGAAGCTTTCTTT. Its translation is CASSRKPGTNTEAFF. The chain recombines TRBV12-3 or TRBV12-4 with TRBJ1-1; D might be TRBD1 (5 bases). The V end lost 5 bases, the J end lost 1 base, and 14 bases lay between the germline ends. The CDR3 covers 15 residues.

V and J are TRBV6-2 or TRBV6-3 and TRBJ2-7, with 12 bases aligning to TRBD2. The CDR3 sequence is 18 residues long. After removal of 0 bases from V and 9 bases from J, the junction contained 15 bases not matched to a gene. Germline assignment: CDR1 MNHEY and CDR2 SVGEGT. The CDR3 is CASSYSIPRLAGGPVQYF. The DNA of the CDR3 is TGTGCCAGCAGTTACTCGATCCCCCGTCTAGCGGGAGGGCCGGTGCAGTACTTC.

The V and J genes are TRBV19 and TRBJ2-3; 7 nucleotides line up with TRBD2. CDR1 is LNHDA, CDR2 SQIVND, per germline (reference sequence). This CDR3 region has 16 residues. V trimming: 3 bases; J trimming: 2 bases; junction bases outside the gene matches: 8. CDR3 region: CASSIGGTLITDTQYF. The CDR3 nucleotides read TGTGCCAGTAGTATCGGGGGGACTCTAATCACAGATACGCAGTATTTT.

This clonotype has just a few counts. This chain links TRBV12-3 or TRBV12-4 with TRBJ2-3; TRBD2 matches at 7 bases. V lost 4 bases, J lost 2 bases, and 15 bases stayed unmatched. This CDR3 comprises 18 residues. CDR3 DNA: TGTGCCAGCAGTTCCTCCTACCTAGGGACTACGGCCACAGATACGCAGTATTTT. This codes for CASSSSYLGTTATDTQYF.

This clonotype appeared a few times. CDR3 in amino acids: CASSTLSGRDSYNEQFF. The CDR3, as DNA: TGTGCCAGCAGCACTCTCAGCGGGAGGGACTCCTACAATGAGCAGTTCTTC. The rearrangement links TRBV28 to TRBJ2-1; 10 bases align to TRBD2. With 6 bases clipped from V and 0 bases from J, the junction kept 8 bases outside the gene matches. The germline V gene encodes CDR1 MDHEN and CDR2 SYDVKM. This CDR3 has 17 residues.